This entry describes one TCR beta chain. The antigen is not known. Clones were read by immunoSEQ multiplex PCR, and TCRdb kept only the in-frame ones, dropping some. The top ten clones hold 3% to 3.5% of a sample with 150,000 to 200,000 clones, over 75% of them seen once. This specimen comes from a study of cytotoxic CD8 clonotypes in ibrutinib-treated CLL. The study's findings and limits: Pretreatment clonality was elevated relative to age-matched healthy donors and paralleled circulating CD8+ T-cell counts.

CDR1 MNHEY and CDR2 SMNVEV come from the germline V gene (reference sequence). This CDR3 comprises 12 residues. The V end lost 0 bases, the J end lost 8 bases, and 5 bases lay between the germline ends. This material consisted of PBMCs, taken at disease progression, from a patient treated with ibrutinib. The sequence was obtained from a human donor with chronic lymphocytic leukemia. The V call is TRBV27, the J call TRBJ2-1; D gene unclear. The CDR3 is CASSLSYHEQFF. DNA of the CDR3: TGTGCCAGCAGTTTATCATACCATGAGCAGTTCTTC.